This T cell receptor beta chain stems from a study of T cell changes during pregnancy in multiple sclerosis. The V gene lost 6 bases and the J gene lost 2 bases, with 13 bases spanning the gap. The CDR3 covers 14 residues. The germline CDR1 and CDR2 sequences are MDHEN and SYDVKM. Only in-frame clones appear in the TCRdb table, and some are missing; sequencing was by immunoSEQ multiplex PCR. The table shows about 100,000 clones, with more than 85% occurring only once. The V gene is TRBV28, the J gene TRBJ1-2; TRBD1 might be the D (5 bases). This specimen was peripheral blood, taken in the second trimester of pregnancy. This clonotype originated in a female donor with multiple sclerosis, enrolled in a pregnancy study. This chain's CDR3 is CASRQIRGNYGYTF. The CDR3 coding sequence is TGTGCCAGCAGGCAGATCCGGGGGAACTATGGCTACACCTTC.